This T cell receptor beta chain was documented in a study of blood T cell repertoires in COVID-19. Study details: The United States, Italy and Spain provided the acute and convalescent COVID-19 samples. Sources were T cells, B-cell-depleted T cells, or PBMCs; the material itself was cDNA or gDNA.

Trimming cost V 1 base and J 0 bases; bases outside gene matches: 4. CDR1 is SGHKS and CDR2 is YYEKEE in the germline V gene (reference sequence). This CDR3 has 16 residues. TCRdb's table, derived via immunoSEQ multiplex PCR, lists solely in-frame clones and lacks some. The sample records about 120,000 clones, around 88% being singletons. The sequence derives from a man over 45 with acute or convalescent COVID-19. Sequences were obtained from peripheral blood. The chain combines TRBV5-5 with TRBJ1-3; 7 bases line up with TRBD1. The CDR3: CASSLSGGNSGNTIYF. CDR3 nucleotides: TGTGCCAGCAGCTTGTCAGGGGGGAACTCTGGAAACACCATATATTTT.